A selection of T cell receptor beta chains follows, all from one sample in a study of blood T cells in healthy people across ages. In TCRdb, the 5' RACE reads were re-called with MiXCR into one record per CDR3 protein. The sample lists some 920,000 distinct CDR3 sequences; roughly 50% were seen once. Specimen: blood. The receptors shown here come from a woman aged 60-70 years in good health. The CDR3 runs from the conserved cysteine through the conserved F or W. The D gene is left open where the match is weak. The listing skips clone size in some rows; elsewhere it reads once, few, many or a size class.

d_gene	j_gene	v_gene	abundance	CDR3nt	CDR3aa
TRBD1	TRBJ2-4	TRBV7-8	NA	TGTGCCAGTCAGCTTAGGGGACAGGGGGCTTACATTCAGTACTTC	CASQLRGQGAYIQYF
TRBD2	TRBJ2-4	TRBV28	few	TGTGCCAGCAGTCAGGTAGCGGGAGTGATCTTTGCCAAAAACATTCAGTACTTC	CASSQVAGVIFAKNIQYF
NA	TRBJ2-1	TRBV11-3	NA	TGTGCCAGCAGCCCTGGTTGGGGTGAGCAGTTCTTC	CASSPGWGEQFF
TRBD2	TRBJ2-4	TRBV28	NA	TGTGCCAGCAGTAACCGGGGGGGACTGAAAGCCAAAAACATTCAGTACTTC	CASSNRGGLKAKNIQYF
NA	TRBJ2-5	TRBV10-3	few	TGTGCCATCAGTGAGCGGGACGCCTCGACCCAGTACTTC	CAISERDASTQYF
NA	TRBJ2-7	TRBV12-3/TRBV12-4	few	TGTGCCAGCAGTTTAAGTACCCCCTACGAGCAGTACTTC	CASSLSTPYEQYF
TRBD2	TRBJ2-7	TRBV20-1	NA	TGCAGTGCGCGCCGGGGGGGCTTGTACGAGCAGTACTTC	CSARRGGLYEQYF
TRBD1	TRBJ1-5	TRBV24-1	few	TGTGCCACCAGTGGCGCGACAGGGCCCGGGCAGCCCCAGCATTTT	CATSGATGPGQPQHF
TRBD2	TRBJ2-5	TRBV7-2	NA	TGTGCCAGCAGCTTATGGACTAGCGGGACTGAGACCCAGTACTTC	CASSLWTSGTETQYF
TRBD2	TRBJ2-1	TRBV6-2/TRBV6-3	NA	TGTGCCACGACTAGCGGGAGTTCCTACAATGAGCAGTTCTTC	CATTSGSSYNEQFF
TRBD1	TRBJ2-7	TRBV12-3/TRBV12-4	few	TGTGCCAGCAGCCCGACAGGGATCCTTTGGATTACCTACGAGCAGTACTTC	CASSPTGILWITYEQYF
TRBD1	TRBJ1-5	TRBV28	NA	TGTGCCAGCAGTTTAGGGACAGTTGGGGATCAGCCCCAGCATTTT	CASSLGTVGDQPQHF
TRBD2	TRBJ2-1	TRBV29-1	NA	TGCAGCGTTGGAGGTGGCGGGAGGGTAAAGGCCAATGAGCAGTTCTTC	CSVGGGGRVKANEQFF
NA	TRBJ2-4	TRBV20-1	NA	TGCAGTGGTCAAAAAGCGGTTGGTAAAAACATTCAGTACTTC	CSGQKAVGKNIQYF
TRBD2	TRBJ2-1	TRBV4-2	few	TGTGCCAGCAGCCTCCCCCCTCGGGGCGGGAGCAACAATGAGCAGTTCTTC	CASSLPPRGGSNNEQFF
NA	TRBJ2-3	TRBV12-3/TRBV12-4	few	TGTGCCAGCAGTTTAGCGCTGGGCAGTATAGCCCCAGATACGCAGTATTTT	CASSLALGSIAPDTQYF
NA	TRBJ2-7	TRBV20-1	NA	TGCAGTGAGCGCCGGGACACCTACGAGCAGTACTTC	CSERRDTYEQYF
TRBD2	TRBJ2-4	TRBV18	NA	TGTGCCAGCTCACCATCGGTAAGCGGGAGTTCCATTCAGTACTTC	CASSPSVSGSSIQYF
TRBD1	TRBJ1-2	TRBV14	few	TGTGCCAGCAGCCAGACCGACAGGGGGCGAGGCTACACCTTC	CASSQTDRGRGYTF